This TCR beta chain comes out of a study of blood T cell repertoires in COVID-19. In the study overall: COVID-19 samples, acute and convalescent, were from the United States, Italy and Spain. T cells, B-cell-depleted T cells, or PBMCs supplied cDNA or gDNA.

Per the authors' pipeline: Scientists estimated how many nucleated cells there were by amplifying reference gene primers. The repertoire was sequenced with immunoSEQ multiplex PCR; TCRdb's copy has only in-frame clones and lacks some. D and trimming were read from the DNA, whereas the V and J calls and clone size are those reported in that table. The sample gives 70,000 or so clones, more than 80% of which show up once; approximately 35% is in the top ten. The CDR3 extends over 13 amino acids. Germline V gives CDR1 MDHEN, CDR2 SYDVKM. The V and J ends lost 6 bases and 10 bases, in that order; junction bases with no gene match: 7.

Sequenced material: peripheral blood. The source of this sequence is an elderly woman with active or convalescent COVID-19. The V gene is TRBV28, the J gene TRBJ2-3; 10 nucleotides line up with TRBD2. CDR3 nucleotides: TGTGCCAGCAGGGAAGAGGGACTAGCGTCGCAGTATTTT. This sequence encodes CASREEGLASQYF.